Sequencing of this T cell receptor beta chain was carried out in a study of memory CD8 T cells in hepatitis C reinfection. Time point: peak reinfection, 3 to 8 weeks after reinfection detection. TCR sequencing was done directly ex vivo on sorted cells, without expansion in vitro. The Montreal HEPCO cohort supplied donors who inject drugs. Two donors provided sorted CD3+ CD8+ CD45RO- naive CD8 T cells at all three reinfection time points. Assay used: immunoSEQ multiplex PCR; TCRdb lists only in-frame clones, some missing. The sample has some 40,000 clones, roughly 90% seen once; the top ten hold more than 0.95%. The V end lost 5 bases, the J end lost 4 bases, and 12 bases lay between the germline ends. From germline, CDR1 is MNHEY and CDR2 SMNVEV (reference sequence). This CDR3 contains 14 residues.

This chain links TRBV27 with TRBJ2-1; perhaps TRBD2 as D (6 bases). Sequencing used naive CD8+ T cells sorted from blood. This TCR was sampled from a man aged 18 to 35 with hepatitis C virus infection. CDR3 loop: CASSGDLAYNEQFF. In DNA, the CDR3 is TGTGCCAGCAGTGGGGACTTAGCGTACAATGAGCAGTTCTTC.